This TCR beta chain was sequenced for a study of blood T cell repertoires in COVID-19. On the study more broadly: PBMCs, B-cell-depleted T cells, or T cells provided the cDNA or gDNA that made up the material.

Assay: immunoSEQ multiplex PCR; the TCRdb copy retains only in-frame clones and omits some. The repertoire holds about 210,000 clones, with less than 90% as singletons. From germline, CDR1 is SGHRS and CDR2 YFSETQ. The CDR3 loop spans 15 amino acids. Trimming pared 1 base from V and 0 bases from J, leaving 8 bases between. Source material: peripheral blood. The chain uses TRBV5-1 and TRBJ2-1, with D uncertain. The TCR comes from a man aged 65 to 79 with acute or convalescent COVID-19. The CDR3 loop reads CASSLSEGSYNEQFF. The CDR3 bases are TGCGCCAGCAGCTTGAGCGAAGGCTCCTACAATGAGCAGTTCTTC.